This TCR beta chain was identified in a study of cytomegalovirus exposure and HLA in healthy donors. Looked up from germline, CDR1 is SGHVS and CDR2 is FQNEAQ. Trimming took off 3 bases at V and 5 bases at J, with 20 bases between the two ends. The CDR3 consists of 17 residues. Findings and limits, study-wide: An analysis done earlier found most TCR beta V segments productive about 87% or about 30% of the time.

Remarks on this clone: Its target is not known.

Primers: 60 Vbeta forward and 13 Jbeta reverse. Clones were read by immunoSEQ multiplex PCR, and TCRdb kept only the in-frame ones, dropping some. This sample has 200,000 or so clones; 82% occur once, and the top ten carry approximately 0.8%. The sequence derives from a woman aged 18 to 35 in good health and CMV-seronegative. The chain couples TRBV7-8 to TRBJ1-5; no reliable D call. The sample taken for sequencing was PBMCs. CDR3 nucleotides: TGTGCCAGCAGCTTCATAGGCTCTGTGGGGAGACATCAGCCCCAGCATTTT. As protein: CASSFIGSVGRHQPQHF. The whole variable domain, filled in from reference TRBV7-8 and TRBJ1-5, reads GAGVSQSPRYKVAKRGQDVALRCDPISGHVSLFWYQQALGQGPEFLTYFQNEAQLDKSGLPSDRFFAERPEGSVSTLKIQRTQQEDSAVYLCASSFIGSVGRHQPQHFGDGTRLSIL.